This TCR beta chain was profiled in a study of cytomegalovirus exposure and HLA in healthy donors (TCRdb year 2017). In the study overall: According to an earlier analysis of a few hundred of the donors, about 179 million T cells yielded some 110 million unique TCR beta sequences and less than 300 Gb of sequence data. To predict cytomegalovirus infection status, the study combined high-throughput TCR immunosequencing, statistical association of individual TCRs with disease status, and machine learning. Alongside the repertoire data, information on donor age, sex, ethnicity and CMV serostatus was compiled. A later genetic analysis used genome-wide SNP genotypes for about 65% of the roughly 700 donors, treating that subset as a discovery cohort. The study aimed to test whether signatures of past pathogen exposure could be identified by cataloging public T cell receptors. Using immunosequencing, the study profiled T cell repertoires from around 670 subjects and related those repertoires to cytomegalovirus serostatus. An earlier analysis of some 500 of the donors applied high-throughput TCR beta sequencing to assess whether each TCR beta V gene segment acted as functional or pseudogenic. All discovery cohort repertoires had been generated on a single sequencing platform. Of the roughly 400 genotyped donors, less than 85% were placed in the genetic ancestry cluster associated with self-reported Caucasian donors. Class I and class II HLA loci were covered by the typing at four-digit resolution. Along with the approximately 650-subject first cohort, a separate validation cohort of about 110 different subjects was used. In the later analysis, no new phenotypic data were used to find candidate immune exposures; instead, reliance was placed on TCR beta sequences and their occurrence across donors. An early release covering roughly 600 HLA-typed donors comprised 300 to 350 gigabases of sequencing data and 85 million to 100 million unique TCR sequences. Typing coverage varied by locus: about 620-630 donors for A, B, C, DRB1 and DQB1; approximately 520 for DQA1; some 610 for DPA1; under 490 for DPB1. A later analysis re-analyzed previously published TCR beta repertoires from 666 donors and added high-resolution HLA genotyping to study TCR occurrence patterns. On average, approximately 250,000 unique TCR beta nucleotide sequences were sequenced per donor among about 400 genotyped donors of the cohort, with roughly 18% of those sequences being non-productive. Roughly 5 DR-DQ haplotypes were treated as single units for association and clustering because of strong linkage in the cohort. Overall study results and their limits: A later genetic analysis reported fewer N-insertions in productive TCRs among donors in an Asian-associated ancestry cluster than the 666-donor mean. The 87-base-pair reads could not distinguish some IMGT-functional V segments, including TRBV6-2 and TRBV6-3, so those segments were excluded. In vitro tests confirmed that a few of the cytomegalovirus-associated TCR beta chains recognize cytomegalovirus antigens. This cohort had only TCR beta chains sequenced, and the lack of alpha or paired-chain data limited which features could be detected. Linkage disequilibrium might explain the correlated functional status among segregating V segments, but an unknown experimental factor could not be ruled out. A further reported finding was that TCR beta sequences accurately predicted the HLA-A and HLA-B alleles for most subjects in the first cohort. It was suggested by the authors that the approach could potentially be generalized to other disease states and immunological phenotypes. A later analysis associated 15,000 to 20,000 TCR beta sequences with specific HLA alleles at a false discovery rate of 0.05. According to a later analysis, most CMV-associated TCR beta chains appeared to be HLA-restricted, and the HLA associations seemed to be driven largely by CMV exposure. Sequencing depth was assumed to be roughly uniform across donors in the presence/absence analyses, though that assumption may not hold. Most TCR sequences were seen in very few donors, while some public TCRs were found in many individuals. Assigning TCR associations to individual alleles was difficult when HLA alleles, especially DR and DQ, strongly co-occurred. The study listed 164 TCR beta chains as associated with cytomegalovirus. An earlier analysis of approximately 500 of the donors showed that most TCR beta V segments appeared in productive rearrangements either about 90% or about 30% of the time, which broadly matched IMGT annotations. A group of highly shared sequence variants was considered likely to be a technical artifact of the sequencing pipeline. The earlier analysis of approximately 540 of the donors excluded approximately 17 rarely observed V segments, including chromosome 9 orphons, because counts were too low. HLA typing was unavailable for some donors at each locus, so association tests used only the typed subset. Several of the top co-occurrence clusters appeared to be linked to parvovirus B19, influenza, CMV and Epstein-Barr virus, according to a later analysis. Compared with equally common non-associated chains, HLA-associated TCR beta chains in a later analysis were more clonally expanded and had lower generation probabilities. A later genetic analysis associated a missense DCLRE1C variant with V-gene and J-gene trimming of TCR beta chains, and an independent cohort replicated the association. The classifier was reported to diagnose cytomegalovirus status with high specificity and sensitivity in both the original cohort and the validation cohort. Immune exposure information for the cohort was limited to CMV serostatus. In a later analysis, TCR association rates were found to vary across HLA loci, with the most associated TCRs seen for DRB1 alleles and the fewest for HLA-C alleles.

Library preparation employed the immunoSEQ multiplex PCR assay. For the multiplex PCR, a mixture combining 60 forward primers for TCR Vbeta segments and 13 reverse primers for TCR Jbeta segments was used. The CDR3 region of rearranged TCR beta genes was amplified from genomic DNA by a multiplex PCR assay. Amplified TCR beta libraries were sequenced as 87-base-pair reads on the Illumina HiSeq System. On the study's bioinformatics: In a later analysis, tens of millions of unique TCR beta chains were counted across the approximately 620 repertoires, and some 10 million of these chains were shared by at least two donors. A nearest-neighbor algorithm error-corrected the raw reads and collapsed the reads into unique sequences, merging closely related sequences to remove PCR and sequencing errors. Alignment of CDR3 sequences to IMGT reference sequences was used to assign V, D and J gene segments. For a sequence to be retained, at least a six-nucleotide match to both a V gene segment and a J gene segment was required. Rearrangements were called productive when the CDR3 lacked stop codons and stayed in frame with V and J; all others were non-productive. CDR3 was defined by IMGT convention, running from the second conserved V-encoded cysteine to the conserved J-encoded phenylalanine. Sequences without an unambiguous match to a single V gene segment were excluded from the earlier analysis of 450 to 650 of the donors. In an earlier analysis of around 600 of the donors, V segments were called functional above 56.7% productive rearrangements and were called segregating when the between-donor standard deviation exceeded 5%. To diagnose cytomegalovirus status from the catalog of TCR beta chain sequences, a statistical classification framework was built. V and J gene assignment, in a later analysis, came from comparing TCR nucleotide sequences with IMGT/GENE-DB human TR gene sequences. The TCRdist pipeline was used in a later analysis to assign CDR3 sequences and most-parsimonious VDJ recombination scenarios. In a later analysis, each TCR beta chain was defined by its CDR3 amino acid sequence together with its V-gene family, and reads without a unique V-gene family were excluded. To address suspected cross-contamination and a sequencing artifact, a later analysis removed over 500 highly shared, low-generation-probability nucleotide sequences. For each public chain, a later analysis derived a clonal expansion index from normalized ranks of inferred template counts within each repertoire. In a later analysis, generation probabilities were computed with a VDJ recombination model fitted to out-of-frame rearrangements, and the resulting probabilities were checked against IGoR. Hypergeometric tests were used in a later analysis to score TCR-TCR, TCR-HLA and TCR-CMV co-occurrence, with a repertoire-size bias correction applied to the TCR pairs. A later analysis estimated false discovery rates by permuting HLA or CMV assignments 20 times. In a later analysis, co-occurring TCRs were grouped using DBSCAN, and TCRdist sequence similarity was added for clustering within HLA-allele-positive subsets. Co-occurrence clustering excluded repertoires with fewer than 30,000 or more than 120,000 public chains, plus five with anomalous nucleotide sharing. TCRdb took this table from immuneACCESS and kept in-frame rearrangements with V and J called. Such tables lack part of the clones; where checked against another copy, unresolved V genes explain under half of the gap, and the rest is unexplained. V and J calls and clone size are as listed in that table; D and trimming were resolved from the DNA. The sample table contains about 150,000 clones; only one count was recorded for 77% of them. Of the sample, about 1.4% is held by the ten largest clones.

In total, 666 healthy bone marrow donors made up the cohort. At the time of sampling, every cohort member was nominally healthy, though immune exposures that went unrecorded were likely present. The donor was CMV seronegative and belonged to the group of around 350 seronegative cohort members. Every donor gave a peripheral blood sample, and the peripheral blood mononuclear cells from that sample were used for TCR beta sequencing. The Qiagen DNeasy Blood Extraction Kit was used to extract genomic DNA from the blood cell samples. Trimming costs V 4 bases and J 6 bases, and their ends lie 16 bases apart. Reading from cysteine to phenylalanine, the CDR3 counts 15 amino acids. Only CDR3 DNA is held: 45 bases, read in frame from base 1. Looking up the germline V gene (reference sequence) yields CDR1 MNHEY and CDR2 SMNVEV. About this clone itself: The specificity of this receptor is unknown. It has no much larger one-base neighbor in the sample; base qualities were not kept.

This TCR came from a woman aged 35 to 49 in good health and CMV-seronegative. The sequence joins TRBV27 to TRBJ1-5; no D gene call is confident. The sequencing sample was made of PBMCs. Here the CDR3 is given as CASSSVSLSGQPQHF. At the DNA level, the sequence is TGTGCCAGCAGTTCAGTTTCGTTGTCGGGTCAGCCCCAGCATTTT.